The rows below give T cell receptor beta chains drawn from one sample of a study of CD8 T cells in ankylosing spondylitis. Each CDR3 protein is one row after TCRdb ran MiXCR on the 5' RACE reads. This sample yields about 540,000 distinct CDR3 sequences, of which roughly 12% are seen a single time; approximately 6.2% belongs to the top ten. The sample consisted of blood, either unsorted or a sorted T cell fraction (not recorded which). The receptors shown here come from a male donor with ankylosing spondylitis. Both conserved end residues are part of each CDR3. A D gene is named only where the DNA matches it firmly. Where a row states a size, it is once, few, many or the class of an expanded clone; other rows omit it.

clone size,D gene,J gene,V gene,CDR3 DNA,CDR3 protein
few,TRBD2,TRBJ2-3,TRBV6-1,TGTGCCAGCAACCCAACCCCTAGCGGTACGCAGTATTTT,CASNPTPSGTQYF
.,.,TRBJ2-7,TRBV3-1,TGTGCCAGCAGCCAAGCCCTCGCGAGGGCCTACGAGCAGTACTTC,CASSQALARAYEQYF
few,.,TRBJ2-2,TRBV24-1,TGTGCCACCAGTGATTTACGAGACCGAAATCGGGGCGGGGAGCTGTTTTTT,CATSDLRDRNRGGELFF
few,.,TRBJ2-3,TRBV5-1,TGCGCCAGCAGCCTGGATTGGGGGTTGGGAACAGATACGCAGTATTTT,CASSLDWGLGTDTQYF
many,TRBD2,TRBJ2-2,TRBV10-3,TGTGCCATCAGCTCCGGGACTAGCGGAAGCACCGGGGAGCTGTTTTTT,CAISSGTSGSTGELFF
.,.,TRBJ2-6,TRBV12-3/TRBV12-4,TGTGCCAGCAGTTCCCGGAGGGGCGGGGCCAACGTCCTGACTTTC,CASSSRRGGANVLTF
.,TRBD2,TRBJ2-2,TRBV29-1,TGCAGCGTTGGGGCTAGCGGGGTCGCCGGGGAGCTGTTTTTT,CSVGASGVAGELFF
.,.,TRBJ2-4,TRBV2,TGTGCCAGCAGTGAGGGCCAGGGCAAAAACATTCAGTACTTC,CASSEGQGKNIQYF
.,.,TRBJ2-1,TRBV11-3,TGTGCCAGCAGCTTAGAGGTCGGGAGTGGAAATGAGCAGTTCTTC,CASSLEVGSGNEQFF
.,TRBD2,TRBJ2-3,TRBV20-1,TGCAGTGCTAGAATGGGGTCTAGCGGGTCAGATACGCAGTATTTT,CSARMGSSGSDTQYF
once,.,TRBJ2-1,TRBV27,TGTGCCAGCAGTTTTAGAACAAACAATGAGCAGTTCTTC,CASSFRTNNEQFF
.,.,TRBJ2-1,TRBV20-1,TGCAGTGCTAGGCGGCTAGGTGGTATTGATGAGCAGTTCTTC,CSARRLGGIDEQFF
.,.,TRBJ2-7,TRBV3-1,TGTGCCAGCAGCCGTCCTGAACTCGACGAGCAGTACTTC,CASSRPELDEQYF
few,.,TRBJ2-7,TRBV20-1,TGCAGTGCTAGCCAGCAGCACTACGAGCAGTACTTC,CSASQQHYEQYF
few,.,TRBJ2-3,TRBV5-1,TGCGCCAGTCACCCTGGGGGGGCGGCAGATACGCAGTATTTT,CASHPGGAADTQYF
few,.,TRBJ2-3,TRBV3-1,TGTGCCAGCAGCCAAGATATTGGAGATCCAGATACGCAGTATTTT,CASSQDIGDPDTQYF
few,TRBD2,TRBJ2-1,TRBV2,TGTGCCAGCAGTGAAGCCCGCGTACTAGCGGGAGCTTTCAATGAGCAGTTCTTC,CASSEARVLAGAFNEQFF
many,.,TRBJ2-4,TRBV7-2,TGTGCCAGCAGCTCCCAGGGTCTAGCCAAAAACATTCAGTACTTC,CASSSQGLAKNIQYF
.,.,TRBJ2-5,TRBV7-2,TGTGCCAGCAGCTTAATGAGTCCGGAGACCCAGTACTTC,CASSLMSPETQYF
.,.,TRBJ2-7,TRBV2,TGTGCCAGCAAGACCGAGATGGAGAGCTCCTACGAGCAGTACTTC,CASKTEMESSYEQYF
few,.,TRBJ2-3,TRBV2,TGTCCCAGCGGAGAACGGGGGGCTCCGACAGATACGCAGTATTTT,CPSGERGAPTDTQYF
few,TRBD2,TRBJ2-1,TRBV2,TGTGCCAGCACTGGGACTAGCGGGAGTCGGTCCTACAATGAGCAGTTCTTC,CASTGTSGSRSYNEQFF
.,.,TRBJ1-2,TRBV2,TGTGCCAGCAGTGTTAGACAGGTTAACTATGGCTACACCTTC,CASSVRQVNYGYTF
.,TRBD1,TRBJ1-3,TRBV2,TGTGCCAGCAGGGGCAGGACAGGGAGTGGAAACACCATATATTTT,CASRGRTGSGNTIYF
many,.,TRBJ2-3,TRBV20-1,TGCAGTGGCAGCCTTCCAGGTGGCTCTAGCACAGATACGCAGTATTTT,CSGSLPGGSSTDTQYF
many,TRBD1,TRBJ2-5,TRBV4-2,TGTGCCAGCAGCCAGGACAGGGGGCGAGAGACCCAGTACTTC,CASSQDRGRETQYF
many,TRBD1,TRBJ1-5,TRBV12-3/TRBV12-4,TGTGCCAGCAGCGGCGGACAGGGGGGCGATCAGCCCCAGCATTTT,CASSGGQGGDQPQHF
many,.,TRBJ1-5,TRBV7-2,TGTGCCAGCGGGGACATTAGCAATCAGCCCCAGCATTTT,CASGDISNQPQHF
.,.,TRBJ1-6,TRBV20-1,TGCAGTGCTAGAGAATCCGATTCACCCCTCCACTTT,CSARESDSPLHF
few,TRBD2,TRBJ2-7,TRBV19,TGTGCCAGTAGTAGACAGCCGGGACTAGCTAACTACGAGCAGTACTTC,CASSRQPGLANYEQYF
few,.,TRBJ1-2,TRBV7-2,TGTGCCAGCAGCAGGGTATCCTATGGCTACACCTTC,CASSRVSYGYTF
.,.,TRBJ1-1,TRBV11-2,TGTGCCAGCAGCTTAGCCATCCTCTCAGGCGGCACTGAAGCTTTCTTT,CASSLAILSGGTEAFF
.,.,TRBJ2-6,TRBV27,TGTGCCAGCAGTCAAGTAACCTCTGGGGCCAACGTCCTGACTTTC,CASSQVTSGANVLTF
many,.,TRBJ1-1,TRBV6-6,TGTGCCAGCAGTTACGGCTTGGGGGACAAAGCTTTCTTT,CASSYGLGDKAFF
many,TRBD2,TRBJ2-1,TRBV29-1,TGCAGCGGTAAACTAGCGGGAGGGTCCTACAATGAGCAGTTCTTC,CSGKLAGGSYNEQFF
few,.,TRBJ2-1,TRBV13,TGTGCCAGCAGCCGGGACATACTAAATGAGCAGTTCTTC,CASSRDILNEQFF
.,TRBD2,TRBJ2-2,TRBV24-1,TGTGCCACCAGCCTTAGCGGGAGGAGTACCGGGGAGCTGTTTTTT,CATSLSGRSTGELFF
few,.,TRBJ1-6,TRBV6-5,TGTGCCAGCAGTTACTCGACCGGAGGGAATTCACCCCTCCACTTT,CASSYSTGGNSPLHF
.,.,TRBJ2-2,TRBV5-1,TGCGCCAGCTCCTTAGCGGCCACGAACACCGGGGAGCTGTTTTTT,CASSLAATNTGELFF
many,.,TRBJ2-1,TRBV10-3,TGTGCCATCAGTGAGGGGATGAGCTCCTACAATGAGCAGTTCTTC,CAISEGMSSYNEQFF
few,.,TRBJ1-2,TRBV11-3,TGTGCCAGCAGTCCTTCCGGCTGGGCCTATGGCTACACCTTC,CASSPSGWAYGYTF
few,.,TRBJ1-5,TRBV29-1,TGCAGCGTAAGGATGGGGGGGAGTCAGCCCCAGCATTTT,CSVRMGGSQPQHF
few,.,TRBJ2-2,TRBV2,TGTGCCAGCAGTGGGAAGGGGACCAATACCGGGGAGCTGTTTTTT,CASSGKGTNTGELFF
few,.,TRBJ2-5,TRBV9,TGTGCCAGCAGCGTAGTTGGGGGATACGGAGAGACCCAGTACTTC,CASSVVGGYGETQYF
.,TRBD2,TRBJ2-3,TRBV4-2,TGTGCCAGCAGCCAAGGTACAGCGGGAGTGGGGGATACGCAGTATTTT,CASSQGTAGVGDTQYF
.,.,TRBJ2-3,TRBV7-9,TGTGCCAGCAGCCCCCGACTTAACACAGATACGCAGTATTTT,CASSPRLNTDTQYF
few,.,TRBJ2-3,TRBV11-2,TGTGCCAGCAGCTTAATGCCGGGTATCACAGATACGCAGTATTTT,CASSLMPGITDTQYF
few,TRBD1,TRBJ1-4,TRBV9,TGTGCCAGCAGCCCCCAGACAGGGGGATTTGAAAAACTGTTTTTT,CASSPQTGGFEKLFF
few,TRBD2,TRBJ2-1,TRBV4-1,TGCGCCAGCAGCCTTCAACTAGCGGGAGAAAATGAGCAGTTCTTC,CASSLQLAGENEQFF
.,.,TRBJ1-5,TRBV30,TGTGCCTGGAGTCTGGTCCGGGGAATACGCAATCAGCCCCAGCATTTT,CAWSLVRGIRNQPQHF
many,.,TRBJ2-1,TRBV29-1,TGCAGCGCGCCACCCAGGGAAGCCTACAATGAGCAGTTCTTC,CSAPPREAYNEQFF
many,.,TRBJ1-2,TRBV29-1,TGCAGCGTTGTGTCAGAGACAGGACGTGGCTACACCTTC,CSVVSETGRGYTF
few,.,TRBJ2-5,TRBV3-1,TGTGCCAGCAGCCAAGATTTGTCCGTCTACTTC,CASSQDLSVYF
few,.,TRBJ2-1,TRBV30,TGTGCCTGGAGTGAGAGATATGAGCAGTTCTTC,CAWSERYEQFF
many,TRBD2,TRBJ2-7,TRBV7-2,TGTGCCAGCAGCCTTACTAGCGGGAGCTCCTACGAGCAGTACTTC,CASSLTSGSSYEQYF
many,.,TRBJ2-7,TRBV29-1,TGCAGCGTTAGCCAGGCGAGCTCCTACGAGCAGTACTTC,CSVSQASSYEQYF
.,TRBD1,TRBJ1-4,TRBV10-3,TGTGCCATCAGTGAGTCCTCTATACTCGGGACAGAAGAAAAACTGTTTTTT,CAISESSILGTEEKLFF